This is a list of T cell receptor beta chains from one sample in a study of TIL therapy for anti-PD-1-resistant metastatic lung cancer. The protocol was immunoSEQ multiplex PCR, while the TCRdb copy is restricted to in-frame clones and leaves out a portion. The data show about 50,000 clones, 80% to 90% seen once. The specimen comprised blood, sampled at baseline. The origin of the receptors is a person aged 25-79 years with non-small cell lung cancer. The CDR3 runs from the conserved cysteine through the conserved F or W. D genes are given only for firm matches. Clone size is stated in some rows and not others, as once, few, many or a class when expanded.

v_gene	abundance	d_gene	j_gene	CDR3nt	CDR3aa
TRBV27	.	.	TRBJ2-3	TGTGCCAGCAGTTTCTATAACACAGATACGCAGTATTTT	CASSFYNTDTQYF
TRBV30	few	.	TRBJ1-5	TGTGCCTGGAGCCGCGCCACCAAGCCCCAGCATTTT	CAWSRATKPQHF
TRBV7-3	.	.	TRBJ2-2	TGTGCCAGCAGCTTAAATCTGGGTTACACCGGGGAGCTGTTTTTT	CASSLNLGYTGELFF
TRBV29-1	.	TRBD2	TRBJ2-1	TGCAGCGTTGGGGTAGCGGGAAATCTCAATGAGCAGTTCTTC	CSVGVAGNLNEQFF
TRBV19	.	TRBD2	TRBJ2-2	TGTGCCAGTACGGCGGGGGGGTCGATGACCGGGGAGCTGTTTTTT	CASTAGGSMTGELFF
TRBV19	few	.	TRBJ1-1	TGTGCCAGTAGTAGGGTCGGCACTGAAGCTTTCTTT	CASSRVGTEAFF
TRBV9	.	TRBD2	TRBJ2-1	TGTGCCAGCAGCCCTTCCCCGACTAGCGGGGGGAGCAATGAGCAGTTCTTC	CASSPSPTSGGSNEQFF
TRBV28	.	.	TRBJ1-5	TGTGCCAGCAGGCGCCGGGACCTATCGTCGCCCCAGCATTTT	CASRRRDLSSPQHF
TRBV5-1	.	TRBD1	TRBJ2-7	TGCGCCAGCAGCTTCCAACGGGACAGGGGAATAAGGGGGGAGCAGTACTTC	CASSFQRDRGIRGEQYF
TRBV15	.	.	TRBJ2-5	TGTGCCACCAGCAGGGACCGGGGGAAAGAGACCCAGTACTTC	CATSRDRGKETQYF
TRBV28	.	.	TRBJ1-3	TGTGCCAGCAGCCTGGGGGGGGTAACAGGAAACACCATATATTTT	CASSLGGVTGNTIYF
TRBV29-1	.	.	TRBJ2-2	TGCAGCGCTCGGGAGCGGGACAAAATCACCGGGGAGCTGTTTTTT	CSARERDKITGELFF
TRBV21-1	once	.	TRBJ2-3	TGTGCCAGCACCGATCGGTTGGAGACAGCGTTAACAGATACGCAGTATTTT	CASTDRLETALTDTQYF
TRBV19	.	TRBD1	TRBJ1-5	TGTGCCAGTAGTACTTCAGGGGGCTCTAATCAGCCCCAGCATTTT	CASSTSGGSNQPQHF
TRBV24-1	.	.	TRBJ2-2	TGTGCCACCAGTGGGAACACCGGGGAGCTGTTTTTT	CATSGNTGELFF
TRBV3-1/TRBV3-2	.	.	TRBJ2-3	TGTGCCAGCAGCCAAGATGAGGGAGATACGCAGTATTTT	CASSQDEGDTQYF
TRBV28	.	TRBD2	TRBJ2-3	TGTGCCAGCAGTTTACCAGCGGGGGTATACACAGATACGCAGTATTTT	CASSLPAGVYTDTQYF
TRBV6-5	.	TRBD2	TRBJ2-5	TGTGCCAGCAGTTCCCCGCCTAGCGGGGTGGAGACCCAGTACTTC	CASSSPPSGVETQYF
TRBV30	.	TRBD1	TRBJ1-5	TGTGCCTGGAGTCGGGACAGTAGCAATCAGCCCCAGCATTTT	CAWSRDSSNQPQHF
TRBV10-3	.	TRBD2	TRBJ2-3	TGTGCCGCCTCAAGCGGGAGGGCGAGGGATACGCAGTATTTT	CAASSGRARDTQYF
TRBV5-4	once	.	TRBJ2-4	TGTGCCAGCAGCCGAGACAGGTGGGGAGACATTCAGTACTTC	CASSRDRWGDIQYF
TRBV5-4	.	.	TRBJ2-5	TGTGCCAGCAGCTTGGGGGGGAACCAAGAGACCCAGTACTTC	CASSLGGNQETQYF
TRBV6-4	.	TRBD2	TRBJ2-7	TGTGCCAGCAGTGACCCCCAACCGGGACTAGCGGGAGGGCCCTACGAGCAGTACTTC	CASSDPQPGLAGGPYEQYF
TRBV2	few	.	TRBJ2-7	TGTGCCAGCCGTGCCCAAGGGAGCTCCTACGAGCAGTACTTC	CASRAQGSSYEQYF
TRBV3-1/TRBV3-2	.	.	TRBJ2-5	TGTGCCAGCAGCGGACGGGCAAAAGAGACCCAGTACTTC	CASSGRAKETQYF
TRBV10-1	.	.	TRBJ1-5	TGCGCCAGCAGTGAGTCTCCCCCAGGGAACTGGAATCAGCCCCAGCATTTT	CASSESPPGNWNQPQHF
TRBV5-4	.	.	TRBJ2-3	TGTGCCAGCAGCTTCGGCGGAACCACAGATACGCAGTATTTT	CASSFGGTTDTQYF
TRBV10-3	.	.	TRBJ1-2	TGTGCCATCAGTGAGTCATCCCGGTCTTCTGGGGGCTACACCTTC	CAISESSRSSGGYTF
TRBV11-2	.	.	TRBJ2-4	TGTGCCAGCAGCTTCAGCCCCCAGATGGCCAAAAACATTCAGTACTTC	CASSFSPQMAKNIQYF
TRBV6-5	.	TRBD1	TRBJ2-7	TGTGCCAGCAGTCCCCCCGGGACAGCCTACGAGCAGTACTTC	CASSPPGTAYEQYF
TRBV29-1	.	.	TRBJ2-2	TGCAGCGTCGAAGGCTGGACATTCGGGGAGCTGTTTTTT	CSVEGWTFGELFF
TRBV30	once	.	TRBJ1-5	TGTGCCTGGAGTGGTACAAATAGCAATCAGCCCCAGCATTTT	CAWSGTNSNQPQHF
TRBV9	.	.	TRBJ2-2	TGTGCCAGCAGCGCCACCCGGACCGAACCCAACACCGGGGAGCTGTTTTTT	CASSATRTEPNTGELFF
TRBV5-1	.	TRBD1	TRBJ2-7	TGCGCCAGCAGCTTGGCCGGGACGACAGGGGGCGAGCAGTACTTC	CASSLAGTTGGEQYF
TRBV28	.	TRBD2	TRBJ2-6	TGTGCCAGCAGCCCTAGCGGGGGAAGGGCTGGGGCCAACGTCCTGACTTTC	CASSPSGGRAGANVLTF
TRBV19	.	.	TRBJ1-5	TGTGCCAGTAGTGGAGGTCAGCCCCAGCATTTT	CASSGGQPQHF
TRBV25-1	.	.	TRBJ2-3	TGTGCCAGCAGTGAGCTCCCGTCTAGCACAGATACGCAGTATTTT	CASSELPSSTDTQYF
TRBV7-9	.	.	TRBJ1-5	TGTGCCAGCAGCCAGGACAGCAATCAGCCCCAGCATTTT	CASSQDSNQPQHF
TRBV4-3	.	TRBD1	TRBJ2-7	TGCGCCAGCAGCCAACAAGCGGGACAGGGGGGTTTAGAGCAGTACTTC	CASSQQAGQGGLEQYF
TRBV19	.	.	TRBJ1-1	TGTGCCAGTACCGCAGAGTCCATGAACACTGAAGCTTTCTTT	CASTAESMNTEAFF
TRBV7-2	.	TRBD2	TRBJ2-1	TGTGCCAGCAGCCTCGGACTAGCGGCAACCAATGAGCAGTTCTTC	CASSLGLAATNEQFF
TRBV30	.	TRBD1	TRBJ2-2	TGTGCCTGGAGTGTACAGGGGGACGGGGAGCTGTTTTTT	CAWSVQGDGELFF
TRBV6-6	few	TRBD1	TRBJ1-3	TGTGCCAGCAGTCGAAGACAGGGGGCGAGTACTGGAAACACCATATATTTT	CASSRRQGASTGNTIYF
TRBV6-5	.	.	TRBJ2-1	TGTGCCAGCAGCCCCGGGACGGCGGAGTTCTTC	CASSPGTAEFF
TRBV5-8	.	TRBD2	TRBJ2-5	TGTGCCAGCACCCGGACTAGCGGGGGGCTGGGAGAGACCCAGTACTTC	CASTRTSGGLGETQYF
TRBV3-1/TRBV3-2	.	TRBD2	TRBJ2-3	TGTGCCAGCAGCCAAAGATTGACTAGCGGGGCGGGCACAGATACGCAGTATTTT	CASSQRLTSGAGTDTQYF
TRBV7-2	.	TRBD1	TRBJ2-1	TGTGCCAGCAGCTTACAGGGGGCGGGCGATGAGCAGTTCTTC	CASSLQGAGDEQFF
TRBV10-3	.	.	TRBJ2-7	TGTGCCATCAGTGGGGAACACGAGGGCTGGGCGGTCGAGCAGTACTTC	CAISGEHEGWAVEQYF
TRBV28	.	.	TRBJ2-1	TGTGCCAGCACGAGCGACAGCTACAATGAGCAGTTCTTC	CASTSDSYNEQFF